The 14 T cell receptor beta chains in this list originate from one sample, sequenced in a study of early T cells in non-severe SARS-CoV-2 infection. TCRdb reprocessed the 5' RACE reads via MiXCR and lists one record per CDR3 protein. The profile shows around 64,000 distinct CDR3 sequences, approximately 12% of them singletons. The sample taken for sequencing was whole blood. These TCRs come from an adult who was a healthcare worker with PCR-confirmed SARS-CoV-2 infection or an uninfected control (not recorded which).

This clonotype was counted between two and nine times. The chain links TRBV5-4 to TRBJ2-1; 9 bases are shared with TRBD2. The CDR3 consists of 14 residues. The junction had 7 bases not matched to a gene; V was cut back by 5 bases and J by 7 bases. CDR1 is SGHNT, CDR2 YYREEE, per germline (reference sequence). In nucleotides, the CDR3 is TGTGCCAGCAGAATAGGGACTAGCCGAAATGAGCAGTTCTTC. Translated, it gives CASRIGTSRNEQFF. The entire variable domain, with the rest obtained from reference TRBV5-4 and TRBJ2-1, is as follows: ETGVTQSPTHLIKTRGQQVTLRCSSQSGHNTVSWYQQALGQGPQFIFQYYREEENGRGNFPPRFSGLQFPNYSSELNVNALELDDSALYLCASRIGTSRNEQFFGPGTRLTVL.

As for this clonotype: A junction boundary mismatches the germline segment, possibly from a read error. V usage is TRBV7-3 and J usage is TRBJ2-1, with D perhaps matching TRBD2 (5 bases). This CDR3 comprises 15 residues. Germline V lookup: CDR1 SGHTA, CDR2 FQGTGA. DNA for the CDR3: TGTTCCAGCAGCGCACACAGAGGGATAGGCAATGAGCAGTTCTTC. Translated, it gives CSSSAHRGIGNEQFF.

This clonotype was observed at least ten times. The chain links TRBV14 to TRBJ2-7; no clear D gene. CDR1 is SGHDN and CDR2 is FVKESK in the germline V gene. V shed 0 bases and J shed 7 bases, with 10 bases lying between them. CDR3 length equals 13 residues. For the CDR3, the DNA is TGTGCCAGCAGCCAAGACCTGCTCGGGGAGCAGTACTTC. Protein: CASSQDLLGEQYF.

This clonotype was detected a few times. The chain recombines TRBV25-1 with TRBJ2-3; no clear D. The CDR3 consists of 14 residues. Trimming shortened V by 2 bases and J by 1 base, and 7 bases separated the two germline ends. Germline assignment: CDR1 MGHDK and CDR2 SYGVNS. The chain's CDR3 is CASSEPGGTDTQYF. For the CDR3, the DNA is TGTGCCAGCAGTGAACCTGGGGGCACAGATACGCAGTATTTT.

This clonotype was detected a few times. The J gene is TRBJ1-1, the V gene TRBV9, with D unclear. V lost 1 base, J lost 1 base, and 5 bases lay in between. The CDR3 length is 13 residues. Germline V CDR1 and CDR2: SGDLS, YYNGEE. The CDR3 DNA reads TGTGCCAGCAGCGTACACAGGAACACTGAAGCTTTCTTT. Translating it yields CASSVHRNTEAFF.

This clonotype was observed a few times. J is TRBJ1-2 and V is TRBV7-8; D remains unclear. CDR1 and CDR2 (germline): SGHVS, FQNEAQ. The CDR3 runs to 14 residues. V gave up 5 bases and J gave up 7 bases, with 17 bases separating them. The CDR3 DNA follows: TGTGCCAGCAGCCTCGGCCGCAGACGAAGTGGCTACACCTTC. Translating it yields CASSLGRRRSGYTF.

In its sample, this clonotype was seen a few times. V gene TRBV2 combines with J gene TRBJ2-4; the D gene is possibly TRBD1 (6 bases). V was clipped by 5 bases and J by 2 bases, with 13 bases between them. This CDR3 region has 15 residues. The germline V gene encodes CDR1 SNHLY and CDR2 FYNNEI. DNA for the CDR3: TGTGCCAGCAGTCCCGCAGGGGTAACCAAAAACATTCAGTACTTC. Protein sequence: CASSPAGVTKNIQYF.

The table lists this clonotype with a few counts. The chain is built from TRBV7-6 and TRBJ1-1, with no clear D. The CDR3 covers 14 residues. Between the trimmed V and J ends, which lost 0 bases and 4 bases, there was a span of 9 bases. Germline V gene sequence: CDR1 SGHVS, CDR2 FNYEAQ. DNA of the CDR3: TGTGCCAGCAGCTTAGCAGGGTCGAGCACTGAAGCTTTCTTT. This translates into CASSLAGSSTEAFF.

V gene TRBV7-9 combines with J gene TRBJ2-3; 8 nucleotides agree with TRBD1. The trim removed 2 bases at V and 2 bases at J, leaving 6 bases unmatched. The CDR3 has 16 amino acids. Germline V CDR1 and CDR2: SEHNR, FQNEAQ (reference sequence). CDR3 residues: CASSLRQGRVTDTQYF. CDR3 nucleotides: TGTGCCAGCAGCTTACGACAGGGGCGGGTCACAGATACGCAGTATTTT. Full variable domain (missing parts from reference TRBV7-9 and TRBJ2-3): DTGVSQNPRHKITKRGQNVTFRCDPISEHNRLYWYRQTLGQGPEFLTYFQNEAQLEKSRLLSDRFSAERPKGSFSTLEIQRTEQGDSAMYLCASSLRQGRVTDTQYFGPGTRLTVL.

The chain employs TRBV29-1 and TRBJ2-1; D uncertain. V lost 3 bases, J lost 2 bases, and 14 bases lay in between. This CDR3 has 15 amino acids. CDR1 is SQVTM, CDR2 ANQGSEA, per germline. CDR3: CSVDGLAATYNEQFF. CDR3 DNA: TGCAGCGTTGATGGTCTGGCAGCCACCTACAATGAGCAGTTCTTC.

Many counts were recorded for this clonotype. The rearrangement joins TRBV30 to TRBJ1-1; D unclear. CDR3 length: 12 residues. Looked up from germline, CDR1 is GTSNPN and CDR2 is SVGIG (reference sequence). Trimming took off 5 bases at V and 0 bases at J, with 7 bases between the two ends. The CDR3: CAWSLLNTEAFF. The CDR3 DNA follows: TGTGCCTGGTCCCTCCTGAACACTGAAGCTTTCTTT.

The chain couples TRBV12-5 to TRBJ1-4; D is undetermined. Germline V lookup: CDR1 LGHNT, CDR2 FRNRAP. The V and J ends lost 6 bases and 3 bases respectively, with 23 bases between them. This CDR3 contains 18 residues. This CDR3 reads CASGRGTATKLSNEKLFF. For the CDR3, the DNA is TGTGCTAGTGGCCGGGGAACAGCCACCAAGTTGTCTAATGAAAAACTGTTTTTT. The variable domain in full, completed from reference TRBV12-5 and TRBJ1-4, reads DARVTQTPRHKVTEMGQEVTMRCQPILGHNTVFWYRQTMMQGLELLAYFRNRAPLDDSGMPKDRFSAEMPDATLATLKIQPSEPRDSAVYFCASGRGTATKLSNEKLFFGSGTQLSVL.

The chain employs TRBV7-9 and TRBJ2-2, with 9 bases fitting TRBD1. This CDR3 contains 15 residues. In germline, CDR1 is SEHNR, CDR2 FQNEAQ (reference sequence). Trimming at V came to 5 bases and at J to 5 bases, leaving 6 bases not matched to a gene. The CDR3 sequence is CASSPGQGRTGELFF. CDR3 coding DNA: TGTGCCAGCAGCCCGGGACAGGGAAGGACCGGGGAGCTGTTTTTT.

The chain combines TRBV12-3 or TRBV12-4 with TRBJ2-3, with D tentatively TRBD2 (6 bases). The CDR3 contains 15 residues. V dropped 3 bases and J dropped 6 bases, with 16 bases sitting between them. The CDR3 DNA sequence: TGTGCCAGCAGTTTTACAGGCAATCTAGCGGATACGCAGTATTTT. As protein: CASSFTGNLADTQYF.